This T cell receptor (beta chain) is drawn from a study of PD-L1 blockade in urothelial cancer. Study details: Samples of blood were analyzed 3 weeks (second dose) and 6 weeks after treatment start.

This CDR3 region has 15 residues. Germline lookup yields CDR1 MNHEY and CDR2 SVGAGI. The ends lost 5 bases at V and 12 bases at J; junction bases unmatched: 13. This sample's time point: peripheral blood 6 weeks after treatment start. The assay was immunoSEQ multiplex PCR, and TCRdb's table has in-frame clones only and misses some. The data contain 100,000 to 150,000 clones, 86% of them singletons. This TCR was recovered from a man between 50 and 59 years old with urothelial cancer. The input for sequencing was PBMCs, taken around atezolizumab (anti-PD-L1) treatment. This sequence joins TRBV6-5 and TRBJ2-1, with 10 bases lining up with TRBD2. Written as DNA, the CDR3 is TGTGCCAGCAGTCGGGCTAGCGGGAGTGGAGAGGTGCAGTTCTTC. Protein: CASSRASGSGEVQFF.